The clone carrying this TCR beta chain was recorded at least ten times. Researchers made TCR beta libraries by using iRepertoire HTBI primers and running Arm-PCR on CDR3 regions. Via MiXCR, TCRdb re-called the multiplex PCR reads, giving one row per CDR3 protein. There are some 500,000 distinct CDR3 sequences in the sample; around an eighth occur only once, and 8% to 10% lies in the top ten. V was cut by 2 bases and J by 8 bases, with 6 bases left in between. Germline V CDR1 and CDR2: MNHEY, SVGAGI. This CDR3 region has 11 residues. The data were taken from a study of regulatory T cells in long-lasting Graves disease. Time point of the sample: newly diagnosed GD, antithyroid drugs for less than 3 months. The TCR library used RNA extracted from PBMCs. The sample was also reused in another study, on T cells in Graves' hyperthyroidism and ophthalmopathy.

This material consisted of peripheral blood mononuclear cells (PBMCs), taken at new diagnosis, from a patient treated with antithyroid drugs. The sequence came from a young man with Graves disease. V and J are TRBV6-5 and TRBJ1-1, with D unresolved. CDR3 sequence (DNA): TGTGCCAGCAGTTACGGGGAAGAAGCTTTCTTT. It translates to CASSYGEEAFF.